The sequence of this T cell receptor beta chain was determined in a study of T cell responses to AZD1222 COVID-19 vaccine. Study conclusions and caveats: Spike as a whole was targeted by vaccine-associated CD4 TCRs, dominant at 160-218 and 743-854. Spike-specific TCR breadth and depth went up after people got two AZD1222 doses.

A remark on this clone: What it binds is not known.

The method was immunoSEQ multiplex PCR; TCRdb's version includes in-frame clones alone and lacks a portion of them. The sample carries about 180,000 clones, 70% to 90% recorded once. This CDR3 comprises 16 residues. Germline V gene lookup returns CDR1 SEHNR and CDR2 FQNEAQ (reference sequence). Trimming removed 2 bases from V and 8 bases from J, with 19 bases in between. V gene TRBV7-9 combines with J gene TRBJ2-1, with D unclear. This TCR came from an adult who received the AZD1222 COVID-19 vaccine. This specimen was peripheral blood, taken 28 days after the second AZD1222 dose. DNA for the CDR3: TGTGCCAGCAGCTTATGGCGGCAGCGTTTAAACGATGAGCAGTTCTTC. Amino acid sequence: CASSLWRQRLNDEQFF. The full variable domain, completed using reference TRBV7-9 and TRBJ2-1, is DTGVSQNPRHKITKRGQNVTFRCDPISEHNRLYWYRQTLGQGPEFLTYFQNEAQLEKSRLLSDRFSAERPKGSFSTLEIQRTEQGDSAMYLCASSLWRQRLNDEQFFGPGTRLTVL.